This T cell receptor (beta chain) was found in a study of shared clonotypes between healthy human individuals. Whole-study results and caveats: Genetic and exposure-history diversity was limited by the small donor number. Blood was the only sampled material, and tissue repertoires likely differ.

Donors were healthy HIV-negative adults without recent acute infections or vaccinations. Here immunoSEQ multiplex PCR was the method, and the copy in TCRdb shows in-frame clones only, minus some. The sample has millions of clones, more than 90% seen once. This clone was picked up a small number of times. Antigen specificity is unknown. V was pared by 5 bases and J by 4 bases, with 7 bases of the junction left unmatched. Per germline, CDR1 SEHNR and CDR2 FQNEAQ (reference sequence). This CDR3 is 14 amino acids long. The chain employs TRBV7-9 and TRBJ1-1; 7 nucleotides line up with TRBD1. The source of this sequence is a young man in good health. The sequencing input was naive CD4+ T cells sorted from blood. Indicated subset: CD45RA+ positively selected. This CDR3 reads CASSQLQGSTEAFF. The CDR3 nucleotides are TGTGCCAGCAGCCAACTACAGGGGAGCACTGAAGCTTTCTTT.